This record covers a single TCR beta chain. Its antigen remains unknown. The CDR3 does not close with the conserved phenylalanine or tryptophan, likely indicating a read error. The DNA is left out, because the CDR3 cannot be placed on it with certainty; the CDR3 is given as TCRdb lists it. Graves' hyperthyroidism without ophthalmopathy progression within 18 months was termed stable. The patients, who ranged from 18 to 65 in age, presented with newly diagnosed hyperthyroidism lasting under 2 months. Any patient presenting with uncontrolled infection, other autoimmune disease, pregnancy or lactation was left out. This entry comes from a study of T cells in Graves' hyperthyroidism and ophthalmopathy. General study points: Researchers report that a 13 V-J model separated ophthalmopathy from stable hyperthyroidism.

With termini counted, the CDR3 has 8 amino acids. Germline CDR1 and CDR2: SGHTA and FQGNSA. Using RNA transcripts as the source, TCR beta CDR3 regions were amplified. Carried out on the TCR CDR3, a first-round RT-PCR used the HTBI primer set. TCRdb analysed the multiplex PCR reads with MiXCR anew, one entry per CDR3 protein. The data show about 840,000 distinct CDR3 sequences, 38% seen once. The sequence derives from a man aged 18 to 29 with Graves' hyperthyroidism. The genes are TRBV7-2 and TRBJ2-7; the D call of TRBD1 is as the table states it, not checked on the DNA. Sequencing was carried out using blood. The CDR3 sequence is CASSLART.